This T cell receptor beta chain is from a study of cytomegalovirus exposure and HLA in healthy donors. Study at large: HLA-typed donors were the source of 82 million or so unique TCRs, which an early data release held.

The PCR was carried out with 60 Vbeta primers and 13 Jbeta primers. The protocol was immunoSEQ multiplex PCR, while the TCRdb copy is restricted to in-frame clones and leaves out a portion. Its table lists over 90,000 clones. Whole-study results and caveats: Researchers reported in a later analysis that common viral pathogens appeared linked to several top clusters.

Germline V lookup: CDR1 SGHRS, CDR2 YFSETQ. V lost 2 bases, J lost 9 bases, and 7 bases stayed unmatched. CDR3 length equals 14 residues. As for this clone: Its antigen is not known.

The chain combines TRBV5-1 with TRBJ1-2, with TRBD1 matching 10 bases. This sequence originates from a middle-aged man in good health and CMV-seronegative. The sequenced sample was PBMCs. The CDR3 DNA is TGCGCCAGCAGCTTTGAAGGGACAGGGGTTAGCTACACCTTC. Amino acids: CASSFEGTGVSYTF.